Here is one T cell receptor (beta chain) with its context. The target antigen is unknown. The assay, immunoSEQ v3.0, was run at survey level. Sequencing used immunoSEQ multiplex PCR; TCRdb keeps in-frame clones, though not all of them. This sample has 35,000 or so clones, with about four fifths found just once. This sample was included in a study of long-term antiretroviral therapy in people with HIV. Whole-study findings and limits: Pre-ART expanded clones dominated the repertoire at every time point. Comparison with controls showed narrower CDR3 length ranges in HIV repertoires.

The CDR3 runs to 15 residues. Trimming took 1 base from V and 2 from J; bases not matched to a gene: 3. The germline V gene encodes CDR1 PRHDT and CDR2 FYEKMQ (reference sequence). The sequencing used unsorted PBMCs, collected 0.4 years before starting antiretroviral therapy. The TCR was taken from a man aged 18-30 years with HIV. The chain combines TRBV13 with TRBJ2-3; 7 bases line up with TRBD1. CDR3 bases: TGTGCCAGCAGCTTAGAGACAGGGTTCACAGATACGCAGTATTTT. Protein product: CASSLETGFTDTQYF.